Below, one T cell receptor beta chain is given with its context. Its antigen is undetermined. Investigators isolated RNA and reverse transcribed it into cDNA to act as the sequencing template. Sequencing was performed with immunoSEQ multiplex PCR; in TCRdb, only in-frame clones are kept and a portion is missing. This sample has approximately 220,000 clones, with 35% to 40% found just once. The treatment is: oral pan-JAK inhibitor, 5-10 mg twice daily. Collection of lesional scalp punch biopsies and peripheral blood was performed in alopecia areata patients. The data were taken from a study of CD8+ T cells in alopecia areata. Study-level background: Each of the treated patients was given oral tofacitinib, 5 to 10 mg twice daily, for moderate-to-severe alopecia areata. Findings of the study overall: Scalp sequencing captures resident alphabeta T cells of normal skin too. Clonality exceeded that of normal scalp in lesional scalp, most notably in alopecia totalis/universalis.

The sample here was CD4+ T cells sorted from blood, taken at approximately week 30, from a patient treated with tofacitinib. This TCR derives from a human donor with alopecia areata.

The CDR3 protein is CAWSVMQGRTEAFF. CDR3 DNA sequence: TGTGCCTGGAGTGTAATGCAGGGGCGCACTGAAGCTTTCTTT. The genes are TRBV30 and TRBJ1-1, with D possibly being TRBD1 (6 bases). The CDR3 consists of 14 residues. V was cut by 0 bases and J by 4 bases, with 12 bases left in between. CDR1 and CDR2 from the germline V gene are GTSNPN and SVGIG (reference sequence).